These 18 T cell receptor beta chains were sequenced from one sample in a study of OX40 agonist ivuxolimab in advanced cancers. Produced via immunoSEQ multiplex PCR; TCRdb's table is partial and in-frame only. This sample has about 42,000 clones, with 86% found just once. Sequencing was performed on CD4+ or CD8+ T cells sorted from blood, taken in a trial of the OX40 agonist ivuxolimab. The source of these receptors is an adult with an advanced solid tumor such as melanoma, head and neck, liver or kidney cancer.

V is TRBV7-2 and J is TRBJ2-1; possible D gene TRBD1, 5 bases. V was pared by 5 bases and J by 9 bases, with 17 bases between. Germline V gene lookup returns CDR1 SGHTA and CDR2 FQGNSA. The length of the CDR3 is 14 residues. CDR3 sequence reads: CASSPGAYSSEQFF. The DNA for the CDR3 is TGTGCCAGCAGCCCTGGGGCCTATAGCAGTGAGCAGTTCTTC.

V gene TRBV2 combines with J gene TRBJ2-1; 9 bases agree with TRBD1. Germline-derived CDR1 and CDR2 are SNHLY and FYNNEI. The CDR3 spans 16 residues. With V trimmed by 2 bases and J by 7 bases, 9 bases remained unmatched. For the CDR3, the DNA is TGTGCCAGCAGTGAAAGGGACAGGGTCTTAAAAAATGAGCAGTTCTTC. It is translated as CASSERDRVLKNEQFF.

The sample holds one count of this clone. CDR3 protein: CASSIDGSHNEQFF. CDR3 bases: TGTGCCAGTAGTATAGACGGGAGCCACAATGAGCAGTTCTTC. This chain uses TRBV19 with TRBJ2-1; D is possibly TRBD2 (6 bases). CDR1 LNHDA and CDR2 SQIVND come from the germline V gene (reference sequence). The V gene lost 0 bases and the J gene lost 5 bases, with 8 bases spanning the gap. This CDR3 spans 14 amino acids.

V is TRBV7-8 and J is TRBJ1-1, with D possibly TRBD1 on 5 matching bases. V lost 1 base to trimming and J lost 3 bases, with 9 bases between them. CDR3 length equals 14 residues. Germline values: CDR1 SGHVS, CDR2 FQNEAQ. The CDR3 here is CASSLEWGDTEAFF. As DNA, the CDR3 is TGTGCCAGCAGCTTAGAATGGGGGGACACTGAAGCTTTCTTT.

The V gene is TRBV5-1, the J gene TRBJ2-3; no reliable D call. V was shortened by 1 base and J by 0 bases, with 3 bases between the two germline ends. Germline V gives CDR1 SGHRS, CDR2 YFSETQ. The length of the CDR3 is 13 residues. For the CDR3, the DNA is TGCGCCAGCAGCTTGACTAGCACAGATACGCAGTATTTT. Amino acid sequence: CASSLTSTDTQYF.

V gene TRBV11-1 combines with J gene TRBJ2-3, with 8 bases identical to TRBD2. V lost 5 bases to trimming and J lost 9 bases; unmatched junction nucleotides: 19. The CDR3 is 17 residues long. CDR1 SGHAT and CDR2 FQDESV come from the germline V gene (reference sequence). CDR3 in DNA: TGTGCCAGCAGCCCATTTGCCAGCGGGGGCTCACAGAACACGCAGTATTTT. This translates into CASSPFASGGSQNTQYF.

This clone was seen a few times. The rearrangement links TRBV6-6 to TRBJ1-1; D is perhaps TRBD1 (5 bases). Trimming shortened V by 4 bases and J by 4 bases, and 10 bases separated the two germline ends. Germline V CDR1 and CDR2: MNHNY, SVGAGI (reference sequence). This CDR3 region has 13 residues. CDR3 amino acids: CASSSAGGTEAFF. CDR3 in DNA: TGTGCCAGCAGTTCCGCGGGGGGCACTGAAGCTTTCTTT.

The rearrangement uses TRBV27 and TRBJ1-6; D is unclear. Germline V CDR1 and CDR2: MNHEY, SMNVEV (reference sequence). Trimming removed 5 bases at V and 1 base at J, with 12 bases between. CDR3 length equals 16 residues. DNA of the CDR3: TGTGCCAGCAGTCCCCGGGGAAGTTCCTATAATTCACCCCTCCACTTT. It is translated as CASSPRGSSYNSPLHF.

This chain uses TRBV5-5 with TRBJ2-7, with 9 bases aligning to TRBD1. The CDR3 length is 15 residues. CDR1 SGHKS and CDR2 YYEKEE come from the germline V gene (reference sequence). The V and J ends lost 4 bases and 2 bases, in that order; junction bases with no gene match: 7. CDR3 loop: CASSDGTGKTYEQYF. The CDR3 coding sequence is TGTGCCAGCAGCGACGGGACAGGGAAAACCTACGAGCAGTACTTC.

The chain joins TRBV25-1 to TRBJ2-1, with D possibly being TRBD1 or TRBD2 (5 bases each). Trimming took off 5 bases at V and 15 bases at J, with 11 bases between the two ends. The CDR3 extends over 10 amino acids. CDR1 and CDR2 from the germline V gene are MGHDK and SYGVNS. In DNA form, the CDR3 reads TGTGCCAGCAGTCTTGGGGGATTGTTCTTC. Its translation is CASSLGGLFF.

For the CDR3, the DNA is TGTGCCAGCAGTCAGACAGGGGGCTTGTTAAACATTCAGTACTTC. As protein: CASSQTGGLLNIQYF. The rearrangement joins TRBV28 to TRBJ2-4; 10 bases are shared with TRBD1. V lost 5 bases to trimming and J lost 6 bases; unmatched junction nucleotides: 7. Germline V gene data show CDR1 as MDHEN and CDR2 as SYDVKM. The CDR3 covers 15 residues. Supplemented by reference TRBV28 and TRBJ2-4, the full variable domain reads DVKVTQSSRYLVKRTGEKVFLECVQDMDHENMFWYRQDPGLGLRLIYFSYDVKMKEKGDIPEGYSVSREKKERFSLILESASTNQTSMYLCASSQTGGLLNIQYFGAGTRLSVL.

The chain links TRBV4-3 to TRBJ2-7; 11 bases fit TRBD1. The CDR3 has 17 residues. Germline V CDR1 and CDR2: LGHNA, YSLEER. The trim removed 0 bases at V and 4 bases at J, leaving 8 bases unmatched. CDR3: CASSQDSGQGAGYEQYF. The CDR3 coding sequence is TGCGCCAGCAGCCAAGATTCTGGACAGGGGGCTGGGTACGAGCAGTACTTC.

The chain uses TRBV30 and TRBJ2-2, with D possibly being TRBD1 (6 bases). The V and J ends lost 2 bases and 6 bases respectively, with 10 bases between them. The CDR3 consists of 13 residues. CDR1 is GTSNPN and CDR2 is SVGIG in the germline V gene (reference sequence). The CDR3 DNA reads TGTGCCTGGAGTCCCCCAGGGGCCGGGGAGCTGTTTTTT. It codes for CAWSPPGAGELFF.

The chain has TRBV7-6 and TRBJ2-1; TRBD2 matches 11 bases. Germline lookup yields CDR1 SGHVS and CDR2 FNYEAQ. J lost 2 bases, V lost 4 bases, and 1 base had no gene match. This CDR3 is 15 amino acids long. The CDR3 nucleotides are TGTGCCAGCAGCTCGGGACTAGCGGCCTACAATGAGCAGTTCTTC. This codes for CASSSGLAAYNEQFF. Full variable domain (remainder filled in from reference TRBV7-6 and TRBJ2-1): GAGVSQSPRYKVTKRGQDVALRCDPISGHVSLYWYRQALGQGPEFLTYFNYEAQQDKSGLPNDRFSAERPEGSISTLTIQRTEQRDSAMYRCASSSGLAAYNEQFFGPGTRLTVL.

This chain uses TRBV4-2 with TRBJ2-3, with unresolved D. The CDR3 consists of 12 residues. Trimming took 4 bases from V and 5 from J, leaving 7 bases between them. Germline-derived CDR1 and CDR2 are LGHNA and YNFKEQ. CDR3: CASSLDRDTQYF. The CDR3 DNA reads TGTGCCAGCAGCCTCGACCGAGATACGCAGTATTTT.

This chain connects TRBV6-6 to TRBJ1-2, with TRBD1 matching over 8 bases. Trimming took 5 bases from V and 7 from J; bases not matched to a gene: 6. This CDR3 comprises 13 residues. The germline CDR1 and CDR2 sequences are MNHNY and SVGAGI (reference sequence). DNA for the CDR3: TGTGCCAGCAGTCCGGGACAGGTTTTTGGCTACACCTTC. Translated, it gives CASSPGQVFGYTF.

The chain carries TRBV11-2 and TRBJ2-7; TRBD1 agrees at 8 bases. The CDR3 is made up of 15 amino acids. V lost 4 bases and J lost 3; bases outside the gene matches: 8. CDR1 and CDR2 from the germline V gene are SGHAT and FQNNGV. The CDR3 spells CASSSPGTGDYEQYF. CDR3 in DNA: TGTGCCAGCAGCTCCCCAGGGACAGGAGACTACGAGCAGTACTTC.

V usage is TRBV25-1 and J usage is TRBJ2-5, with no clear D. Germline assignment: CDR1 MGHDK and CDR2 SYGVNS. The CDR3 is 13 amino acids. The V end lost 3 bases, the J end lost 2 bases, and 7 bases lay between the germline ends. The CDR3 coding sequence is TGTGCCAGCAGTGACGGGTGGCAAGAGACCCAGTACTTC. Protein product: CASSDGWQETQYF.